This paragraph covers one T cell receptor (beta chain) sequence. Its antigen is still unknown. The treatment denotes: approximately nine-day PBMC culture with coronavirus spike peptide pools or control peptides (ViraFEST assay). TCRs were sequenced by ViraFEST after antigen-specific T cells had been expanded with peptide pools. The sample comes from a study of vaccination and CD4 T cells after COVID-19. In germline, CDR1 is LGHNT, CDR2 FRNRAP. The CDR3 covers 16 residues. V was pared by 4 bases and J by 2 bases, with 8 bases of the junction left unmatched. The Oncomine TCR Beta short-read assay sequenced DNA from cultured CD4+ T cells. TCRdb analysed the PCR reads with MiXCR anew, one entry per CDR3 protein. The data show about 10,000 distinct CDR3 sequences, approximately 60% seen once.

Sequencing was performed on CD4+ T cells from blood, cultured in vitro. The V call is TRBV12-5, the J call TRBJ2-3, with 8 bases identical to TRBD1. This receptor was identified in a human donor who had recovered from COVID-19. The CDR3 here is CASGSPQDRVTDTQYF. CDR3 DNA sequence: TGTGCTAGTGGTTCCCCCCAGGACAGGGTCACAGATACGCAGTATTTT.